This TCR beta chain was found in a study of shared clonotypes between healthy human individuals. Study-wide background: The donor pool was made up of a couple of women and a few men aged 18 to 49.

Germline trimming cut 5 bases from V and 4 bases from J; bases unmatched to any gene: 7. The germline gives CDR1 SEHNR, CDR2 FQNEAQ (reference sequence). The length of the CDR3 is 14 residues. The repertoire was sequenced with immunoSEQ multiplex PCR; TCRdb's copy has only in-frame clones and lacks some. The sample comprises 1.5 million to 1.9 million clones, approximately 98% of which are singletons, and 0.4% to 0.55% rests with the top ten. The chain couples TRBV7-9 to TRBJ2-5, with 7 nucleotides matching TRBD1. The receptor was isolated from a young man in good health. Sequenced input: naive CD4+ T cells sorted from blood. Subset: CD45RA+ positively selected. The CDR3 sequence is CASSTGQWGETQYF. In DNA, the CDR3 is TGTGCCAGCAGCACGGGACAGTGGGGAGAGACCCAGTACTTC. Supplemented by reference TRBV7-9 and TRBJ2-5, the full variable domain reads DTGVSQNPRHKITKRGQNVTFRCDPISEHNRLYWYRQTLGQGPEFLTYFQNEAQLEKSRLLSDRFSAERPKGSFSTLEIQRTEQGDSAMYLCASSTGQWGETQYFGPGTRLLVL.